The entry below describes one TCR beta chain. The sample belongs to a study of cytomegalovirus exposure and HLA in healthy donors. Germline V gives CDR1 MGHRA, CDR2 YSYEKL. The V and J ends lost 0 bases and 1 base, in that order; junction bases with no gene match: 3. The CDR3 contains 15 residues. Measured with immunoSEQ multiplex PCR; TCRdb has only the in-frame clones, and not every one. The sample carries over 200,000 clones, about 91% recorded once. The sequence came from a woman aged 18-29 years in good health and CMV-seronegative. The rearrangement uses TRBV4-1 and TRBJ2-7; 7 bases map to TRBD1. The sequenced sample consisted of PBMCs. CDR3 amino acids: CASSQETGISYEQYF. The CDR3 nucleotides are TGCGCCAGCAGCCAAGAGACAGGGATATCCTACGAGCAGTACTTC.